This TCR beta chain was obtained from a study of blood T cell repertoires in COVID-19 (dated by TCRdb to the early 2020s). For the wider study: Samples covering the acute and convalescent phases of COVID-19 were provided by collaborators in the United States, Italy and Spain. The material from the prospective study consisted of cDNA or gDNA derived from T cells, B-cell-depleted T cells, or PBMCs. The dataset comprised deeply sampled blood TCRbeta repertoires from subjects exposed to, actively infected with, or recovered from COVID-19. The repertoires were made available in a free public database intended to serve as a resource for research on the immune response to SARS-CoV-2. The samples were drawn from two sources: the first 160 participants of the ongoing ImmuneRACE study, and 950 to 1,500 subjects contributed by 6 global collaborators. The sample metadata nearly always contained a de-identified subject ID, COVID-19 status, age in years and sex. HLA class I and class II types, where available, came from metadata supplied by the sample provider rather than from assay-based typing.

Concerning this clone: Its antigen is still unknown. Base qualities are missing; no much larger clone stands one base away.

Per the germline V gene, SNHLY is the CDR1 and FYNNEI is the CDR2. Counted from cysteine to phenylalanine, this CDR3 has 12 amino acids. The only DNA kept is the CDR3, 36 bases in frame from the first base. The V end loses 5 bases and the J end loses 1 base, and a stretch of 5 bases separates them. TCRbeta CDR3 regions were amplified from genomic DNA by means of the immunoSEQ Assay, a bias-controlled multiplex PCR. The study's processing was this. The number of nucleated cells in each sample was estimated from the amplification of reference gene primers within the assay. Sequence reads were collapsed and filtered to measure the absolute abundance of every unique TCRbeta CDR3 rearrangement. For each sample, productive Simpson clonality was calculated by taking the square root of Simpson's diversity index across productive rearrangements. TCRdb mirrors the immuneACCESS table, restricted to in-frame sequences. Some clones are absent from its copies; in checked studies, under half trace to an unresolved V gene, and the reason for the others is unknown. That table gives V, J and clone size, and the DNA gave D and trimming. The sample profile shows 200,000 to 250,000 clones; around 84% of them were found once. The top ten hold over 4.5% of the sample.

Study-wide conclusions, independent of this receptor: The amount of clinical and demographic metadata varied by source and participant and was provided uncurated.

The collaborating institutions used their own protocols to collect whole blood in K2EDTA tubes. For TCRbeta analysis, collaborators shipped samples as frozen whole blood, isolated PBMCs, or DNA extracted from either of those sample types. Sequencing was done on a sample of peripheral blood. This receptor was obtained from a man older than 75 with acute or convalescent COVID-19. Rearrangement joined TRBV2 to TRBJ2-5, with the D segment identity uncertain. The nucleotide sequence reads TGTGCCAGCAGTTACATCCAAGAGACCCAGTACTTC. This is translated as CASSYIQETQYF. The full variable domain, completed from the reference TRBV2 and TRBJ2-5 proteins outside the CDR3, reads EPEVTQTPSHQVTQMGQEVILRCVPISNHLYFYWYRQILGQKVEFLVSFYNNEISEKSEIFDDQFSVERPDGSNFTLKIRSTKLEDSAMYFCASSYIQETQYFGPGTRLLVL.